The clone carrying this T cell receptor (beta chain) was picked up a small number of times. These data belong to a study of T cells in Graves' hyperthyroidism and ophthalmopathy. TCR beta CDR3 regions were amplified from RNA transcripts. The HTBI primer set was used in a first-round RT-PCR of the TCR CDR3. TCRdb redid the calling of the multiplex PCR reads with MiXCR, one entry per CDR3 protein. The sample lists fewer than 750,000 distinct CDR3 sequences; approximately 15% were seen once. CDR3 size: 14 residues. The germline gives CDR1 SGDLS, CDR2 YYNGEE. The V end was cut by 2 bases, the J end by 5 bases, with 13 bases between.

The receptor comes from a woman between 45 and 65 years old with Graves' ophthalmopathy. Sequencing was performed on blood. J is TRBJ1-1 and V is TRBV9; maybe TRBD1 (6 bases). The chain's CDR3 is CASSVGGAGTEAFF. The CDR3 DNA follows: TGTGCCAGCAGCGTTGGGGGCGCGGGGACTGAAGCTTTCTTT.